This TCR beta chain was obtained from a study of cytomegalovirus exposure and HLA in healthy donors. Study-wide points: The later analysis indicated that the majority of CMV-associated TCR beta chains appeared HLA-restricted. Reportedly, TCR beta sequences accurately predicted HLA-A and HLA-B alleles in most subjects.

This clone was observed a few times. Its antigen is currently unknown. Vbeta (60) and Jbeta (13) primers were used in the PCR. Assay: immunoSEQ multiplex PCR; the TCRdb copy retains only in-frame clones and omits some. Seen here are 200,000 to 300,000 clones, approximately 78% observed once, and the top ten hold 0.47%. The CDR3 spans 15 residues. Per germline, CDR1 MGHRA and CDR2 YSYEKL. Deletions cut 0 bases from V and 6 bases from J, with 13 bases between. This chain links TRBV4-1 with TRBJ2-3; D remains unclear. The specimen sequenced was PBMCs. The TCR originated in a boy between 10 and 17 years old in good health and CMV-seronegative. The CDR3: CASSQDQNWWDTQYF. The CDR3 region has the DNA TGCGCCAGCAGCCAAGATCAAAACTGGTGGGATACGCAGTATTTT.